The clone carrying this T cell receptor (beta chain) was seen at least ten times. The data originate from a study of blood T cell repertoires in COVID-19. For the study at large: COVID-19 samples from acute and convalescent phases originated in the United States, Italy and Spain. T cells, B-cell-depleted T cells, or PBMCs provided the cDNA or gDNA that served as material.

In the source study's methods: Reference gene primer amplification gave estimated nucleated cell counts. Generated by immunoSEQ multiplex PCR, the TCRdb table keeps only in-frame clones and is missing some. That table is the source of V, J and clone size, and D and trimming were worked out from the DNA. The sample has 300,000 to 400,000 clones; approximately 86% are singletons. The source of this sequence is a human donor in a cohort sampled during active COVID-19. Specimen: peripheral blood.

The CDR3 sequence: CSVEVTTDYGYTF. The DNA of the CDR3 is TGCAGCGTTGAAGTTACAACAGACTATGGCTACACCTTC. The genes are TRBV29-1 and TRBJ1-2; D unclear. CDR3 length equals 13 residues. V lost 1 base to trimming and J lost 3 bases, with 9 bases between them. Germline V gives CDR1 SQVTM, CDR2 ANQGSEA.